The 10 T cell receptor beta chains below were found in one sample sequenced in a study of cytomegalovirus exposure and HLA in healthy donors. TCRdb's copy holds only in-frame clones and misses some; the assay was immunoSEQ multiplex PCR. The repertoire holds more than 150,000 clones, approximately 83% seen once, with 2.5% to 3% in the top ten. The sequencing input was PBMCs. These receptors all come from a woman aged 18-30 years in good health and CMV-seropositive.

The genes are TRBV5-1 and TRBJ2-5; 9 nucleotides agree with TRBD1. This CDR3 is 15 amino acids long. V was pared by 3 bases and J by 5 bases, with 8 bases of the junction left unmatched. Germline V lookup: CDR1 SGHRS, CDR2 YFSETQ. In DNA, the CDR3 is TGCGCCAGCAGCTGGACAGGGGTTTTCAAGGAGACCCAGTACTTC. It translates to CASSWTGVFKETQYF.

This chain links TRBV6-5 with TRBJ2-1, with D perhaps TRBD1 (5 bases). This CDR3 has 15 amino acids. The germline CDR1 and CDR2 sequences are MNHEY and SVGAGI. Trimming shortened V by 10 bases and J by 0 bases, and 16 bases separated the two germline ends. CDR3 sequence (DNA): TGTGCCACCCGGCAGGGCAGGAGCTCCTACAATGAGCAGTTCTTC. It translates to CATRQGRSSYNEQFF.

The J gene is TRBJ1-1, the V gene TRBV7-3; no clear D. The CDR3 consists of 13 residues. CDR1 and CDR2 (germline): SGHTA, FQGTGA. V was clipped by 4 bases and J by 13 bases, with 19 bases between them. CDR3 nucleotide sequence: TGTGCCAGCAGCTCCGATTCATCCCTGAGCGATTTCTTT. Residues: CASSSDSSLSDFF.

The chain couples TRBV25-1 to TRBJ1-5, with 9 nucleotides matching TRBD1. In germline, CDR1 is MGHDK, CDR2 SYGVNS. The CDR3 totals 16 residues. Trimming took 5 bases from V and 6 from J; bases not matched to a gene: 11. CDR3 sequence reads: CASSTPGQGYGQPQHF. The CDR3, as DNA: TGTGCCAGCAGTACCCCGGGACAGGGTTACGGTCAGCCCCAGCATTTT.

The CDR3 DNA sequence: TGTGCCAGCAGCTTGGGACAGCAAGTATACGAGCAGTACTTC. As protein: CASSLGQQVYEQYF. The chain employs TRBV5-6 and TRBJ2-7, with D possibly matching TRBD1 (5 bases). This CDR3 is built from 14 residues. Germline lookup yields CDR1 SGHDT and CDR2 YYEEEE. Trimming left V 0 bases short and J 4 bases short, with 11 bases between.

The chain combines TRBV9 with TRBJ1-2, with D maybe TRBD1 (6 bases). In germline, CDR1 is SGDLS, CDR2 YYNGEE. V was clipped by 4 bases and J by 4 bases, with 20 bases between them. There are 16 residues in the CDR3. The chain's CDR3 is CASSPDHRTESYGYTF. In DNA form, the CDR3 reads TGTGCCAGCAGCCCCGATCACCGGACAGAGAGCTATGGCTACACCTTC. Full variable domain (remainder filled in from reference TRBV9 and TRBJ1-2): DSGVTQTPKHLITATGQRVTLRCSPRSGDLSVYWYQQSLDQGLQFLIQYYNGEERAKGNILERFSAQQFPDLHSELNLSSLELGDSALYFCASSPDHRTESYGYTFGSGTRLTVV.

This chain joins TRBV5-1 and TRBJ2-3, with D maybe TRBD1 (6 bases). This CDR3 spans 15 amino acids. Germline V lookup: CDR1 SGHRS, CDR2 YFSETQ. Trimming took 1 base from V and 2 from J, leaving 11 bases between them. The CDR3 sequence is CASSLRGDNTDTQYF. As DNA, the CDR3 is TGCGCCAGCAGCTTGCGAGGGGACAACACAGATACGCAGTATTTT.

V is TRBV27 and J is TRBJ1-2, with D tentatively TRBD1 (6 bases). Between the trimmed V and J ends, which lost 6 bases and 7 bases, there was a span of 18 bases. Germline-derived CDR1 and CDR2 are MNHEY and SMNVEV (reference sequence). This CDR3 contains 14 residues. In DNA, the CDR3 is TGTGCCAGCAGGAGAGTGGGGCTAGGGGGTGGCTACACCTTC. This translates into CASRRVGLGGGYTF.

The V and J genes are TRBV6-5 and TRBJ1-2; no clear D. This CDR3 is 14 amino acids long. Trimming took 2 bases from V and 0 from J, leaving 7 bases between them. Germline CDR1 reads MNHEY; CDR2 reads SVGAGI. CDR3 amino acids: CASSYVSANYGYTF. The CDR3 coding sequence is TGTGCCAGCAGTTACGTGTCCGCTAACTATGGCTACACCTTC.

This clone is a singleton in its sample. DNA of the CDR3: TGTGCCAGTCTAGTGCAGGGCTCTGTGACGTATGGCTACACCTTC. This sequence encodes CASLVQGSVTYGYTF. This chain uses TRBV19 with TRBJ1-2; tentative D call: TRBD1 (5 bases). Germline V CDR1 and CDR2: LNHDA, SQIVND (reference sequence). Between the trimmed V and J ends, which lost 8 bases and 5 bases, there was a span of 21 bases. The CDR3 runs to 15 residues.